In its sample, the clone carrying this TCR beta chain was seen many times. Its antigen remains unknown. The data belong to a study of CD8 T cells in ankylosing spondylitis. This CDR3 comprises 14 residues. The V gene's germline CDR1 is GTSNPN and CDR2 SVGIG (reference sequence). The V and J ends lost 3 bases and 7 bases, in that order; junction bases with no gene match: 7. TCRdb analysed the 5' RACE reads with MiXCR anew, one entry per CDR3 protein. The profile shows approximately 140,000 distinct CDR3 sequences, about a tenth of them singletons. General study results and limits: A TCR beta motif of eight or nine highly homologous variants seemed to mark ankylosing spondylitis blood.

Sequencing was performed on blood, either unsorted or a sorted T cell fraction (not recorded which). The V gene is TRBV30, the J gene TRBJ2-1, with 9 bases identical to TRBD2. The source of this sequence is a male donor with ankylosing spondylitis or in good health (not recorded which). The CDR3 here is CAWRHSGSHNEQFF. The CDR3 DNA is TGTGCCTGGAGACATAGCGGGAGTCATAATGAGCAGTTCTTC.